These 8 T cell receptor beta chains came from one sample sequenced in a study of blood T cell repertoires in COVID-19. Profiled with immunoSEQ multiplex PCR; TCRdb holds only in-frame clones, not every one. The sample holds around 300,000 clones, 89% seen once. What was sequenced was PBMCs or T cells enriched from blood (not recorded which). The receptors originated from a woman between 40 and 50 years old who had recovered from COVID-19.

This sequence joins TRBV3-1 (or the pseudogene TRBV3-2) and TRBJ1-3; 8 positions match TRBD1. The CDR3 has 19 residues. Unmatched junction bases numbered 12, after V lost 1 base and J lost 1 base. Germline V gene sequence: CDR1 LGHDT, CDR2 YNNKEL (reference sequence). CDR3 amino acids: CASSQAGQGTPTSGNTIYF. The CDR3 nucleotides are TGTGCCAGCAGCCAAGCCGGACAGGGTACGCCGACTTCTGGAAACACCATATATTTT.

Only one count was recorded for this clone. The rearrangement joins TRBV5-5 to TRBJ1-1; no clear D. The CDR3 is 15 residues long. Germline lookup yields CDR1 SGHKS and CDR2 YYEKEE (reference sequence). Trimming left V 0 bases short and J 3 bases short, with 12 bases between. CDR3 in DNA: TGTGCCAGCAGCTTGGTCCCAGGCGGGGACACTGAAGCTTTCTTT. Translation: CASSLVPGGDTEAFF. Variable domain in full (rest from reference TRBV5-5 and TRBJ1-1): DAGVTQSPTHLIKTRGQQVTLRCSPISGHKSVSWYQQVLGQGPQFIFQYYEKEERGRGNFPDRFSARQFPNYSSELNVNALLLGDSALYLCASSLVPGGDTEAFFGQGTRLTVV.

V usage is TRBV5-1 and J usage is TRBJ1-4, with 7 bases matching TRBD1. CDR1 and CDR2 from the germline V gene are SGHRS and YFSETQ. CDR3 length: 15 residues. The junction had 5 bases not matched to a gene; V was cut back by 4 bases and J by 2 bases. The CDR3 sequence: CASSATGATNEKLFF. The CDR3 bases are TGCGCCAGCAGCGCCACAGGGGCCACTAATGAAAAACTGTTTTTT. Together with reference TRBV5-1 and TRBJ1-4, the CDR3 gives the full variable domain: KAGVTQTPRYLIKTRGQQVTLSCSPISGHRSVSWYQQTPGQGLQFLFEYFSETQRNKGNFPGRFSGRQFSNSRSEMNVSTLELGDSALYLCASSATGATNEKLFFGSGTQLSVL.

J is TRBJ1-5 and V is TRBV27; D unresolved. Trimming left V 6 bases short and J 3 bases short, with 15 bases between. Germline V gene data show CDR1 as MNHEY and CDR2 as SMNVEV (reference sequence). The CDR3 has 15 residues. The CDR3 nucleotides are TGTGCCAGCAGATACACCGTCACAACCAATCAGCCCCAGCATTTT. Translation gives CASRYTVTTNQPQHF.

The chain links TRBV5-1 to TRBJ2-7; D possibly corresponds to TRBD2 (6 bases). V lost 0 bases, J lost 3 bases, and 10 bases lay in between. This CDR3 has 14 amino acids. Germline V gene sequence: CDR1 SGHRS, CDR2 YFSETQ. The CDR3 reads CASSLGGTVYEQYF. CDR3 nucleotides: TGCGCCAGCAGCTTGGGCGGGACCGTCTACGAGCAGTACTTC.

The rearrangement uses TRBV7-8 and TRBJ1-4, with TRBD1 identical over 11 bases. V was clipped by 0 bases and J by 5 bases; unmatched bases: 8. The CDR3 contains 18 residues. CDR1 SGHVS and CDR2 FQNEAQ come from the germline V gene. For the CDR3, the DNA is TGTGCCAGCAGCTTAGCGCGCGGGACAGGGGGTGGAAATGAAAAACTGTTTTTT. It is translated as CASSLARGTGGGNEKLFF.

This clone appeared a single time. The chain uses TRBV14 and TRBJ1-1; D is possibly TRBD1 (5 bases). V lost 1 base and J 5 bases, leaving 14 bases between the germline ends. CDR1 and CDR2 (germline): SGHDN, FVKESK. This CDR3 contains 15 residues. In DNA form, the CDR3 reads TGTGCCAGCAGCCAAGCGTGGGGGAGGGATACTGAAGCTTTCTTT. Encoded protein: CASSQAWGRDTEAFF.

The CDR3 DNA sequence: TGTGCCAGCAGCTTTCGATTAGCGGGAGGTGGCACAGATACGCAGTATTTT. Protein product: CASSFRLAGGGTDTQYF. The rearrangement joins TRBV7-6 to TRBJ2-3, with TRBD2 matching over 10 bases. Looked up from germline, CDR1 is SGHVS and CDR2 is FNYEAQ. V shed 3 bases and J 1 base; nucleotides not matched to a gene: 7. The CDR3 consists of 17 residues.